This TCR beta chain was obtained from a study of cytomegalovirus exposure and HLA in healthy donors. The PCR employed 60 Vbeta primers together with 13 Jbeta primers. TCRdb's table, derived via immunoSEQ multiplex PCR, lists solely in-frame clones and lacks some. Here the sample spans 50,000 to 65,000 clones, roughly 84% being singletons. The CDR3 sequence is 14 residues long. CDR1 and CDR2 (germline): SGHRS, YFSETQ. About this clone itself: Its target is not known. Sequence at one end of the junction differs from germline and may be a read error.

General study results and limits: Later work associated roughly 17,000 TCR beta sequences with HLA alleles at 0.05 false discovery rate. Productive status was seen about 87% or about 30% of the time for most TCR beta V segments in an earlier analysis.

The receptor's source is a woman aged 18-29 years in good health and CMV-seronegative. What was sequenced was PBMCs. V usage is TRBV5-1 and J usage is TRBJ2-6; possible D gene TRBD1, 5 bases. Written as DNA, the CDR3 is TGCGCCAGCGGCTGGCTGGCTGGGGCCAACGGCCTGACTTTC. Its protein is CASGWLAGANGLTF.